This T cell receptor (beta chain) was profiled in a study of blood T cell repertoires in COVID-19. Overall study context: COVID-19 samples collected from the United States, Italy and Spain covered acute and convalescent phases. PBMCs, B-cell-depleted T cells, or T cells were the source of the cDNA or gDNA that made up the material.

Per the authors' pipeline: Quantification of nucleated cells was approximated via reference gene primer amplification. TCRdb's copy holds only in-frame clones and misses some; the assay was immunoSEQ multiplex PCR. The V and J calls and clone size are taken from that table; D and trimming were inferred from the DNA. Altogether about 100,000 clones are present, around nine tenths being singletons, with the ten largest covering under 1.5%. J lost 0 bases, V lost 1 base, and 12 bases had no gene match. The germline CDR1 and CDR2 sequences are SGHTA and FQGTGA. This CDR3 region has 19 residues. Sequencing was carried out using peripheral blood. The chain links TRBV7-3 to TRBJ2-4; 7 bases map to TRBD2. The clonotype originates from a woman aged 30 to 39 with acute or convalescent COVID-19. In DNA, the CDR3 is TGTGCCAGCAGCTTAAGTTCGCAATGGCGGGAGTCAGCCAAAAACATTCAGTACTTC. Its translation is CASSLSSQWRESAKNIQYF.